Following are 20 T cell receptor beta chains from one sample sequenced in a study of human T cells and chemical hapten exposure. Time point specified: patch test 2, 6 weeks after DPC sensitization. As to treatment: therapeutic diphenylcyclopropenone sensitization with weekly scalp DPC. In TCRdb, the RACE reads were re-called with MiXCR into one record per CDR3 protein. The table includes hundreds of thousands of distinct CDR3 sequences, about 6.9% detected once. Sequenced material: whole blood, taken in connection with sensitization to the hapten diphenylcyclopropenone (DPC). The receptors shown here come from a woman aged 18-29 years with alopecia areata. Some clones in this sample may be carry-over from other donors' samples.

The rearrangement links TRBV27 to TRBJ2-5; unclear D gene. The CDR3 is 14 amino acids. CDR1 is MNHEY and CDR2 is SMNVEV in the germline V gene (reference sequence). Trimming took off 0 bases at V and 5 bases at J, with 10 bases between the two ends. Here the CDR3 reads CASSLSDGRETQYF. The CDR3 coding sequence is TGTGCCAGCAGTTTATCCGATGGTCGGGAGACCCAGTACTTC.

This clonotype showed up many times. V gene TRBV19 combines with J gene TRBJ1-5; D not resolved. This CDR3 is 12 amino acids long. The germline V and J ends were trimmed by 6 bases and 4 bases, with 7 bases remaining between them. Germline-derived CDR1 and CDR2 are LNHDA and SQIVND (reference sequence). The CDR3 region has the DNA TGTGCCAGTAGCTTCCTTAATCAGCCCCAGCATTTT. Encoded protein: CASSFLNQPQHF. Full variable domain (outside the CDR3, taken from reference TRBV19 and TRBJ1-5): DGGITQSPKYLFRKEGQNVTLSCEQNLNHDAMYWYRQDPGQGLRLIYYSQIVNDFQKGDIAEGYSVSREKKESFPLTVTSAQKNPTAFYLCASSFLNQPQHFGDGTRLSIL.

The CDR3 loop is CASSLRTEGANVLTF. The CDR3 DNA follows: TGTGCCAGCAGCCTTCGGACGGAAGGGGCCAACGTCCTGACTTTC. This chain joins TRBV3-1 and TRBJ2-6; D gene unclear. This CDR3 has 15 amino acids. Germline CDR1 LGHDT, CDR2 YNNKEL (reference sequence). The ends were cut back, 4 bases at V and 4 bases at J, with 11 bases in the middle.

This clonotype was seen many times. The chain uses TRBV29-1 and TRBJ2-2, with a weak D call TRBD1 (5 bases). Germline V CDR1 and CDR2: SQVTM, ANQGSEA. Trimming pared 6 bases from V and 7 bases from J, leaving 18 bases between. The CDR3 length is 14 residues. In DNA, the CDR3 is TGCAGCGTCTCTAAGGACACCGACGACGGGGAGCTGTTTTTT. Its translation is CSVSKDTDDGELFF.

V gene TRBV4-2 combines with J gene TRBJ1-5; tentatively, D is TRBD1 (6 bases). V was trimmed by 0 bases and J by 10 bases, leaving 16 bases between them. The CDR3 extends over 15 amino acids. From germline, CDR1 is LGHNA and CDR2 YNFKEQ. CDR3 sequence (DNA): TGTGCCAGCAGCCAAGATTTGGACAGTTTCTACCCCCAGCATTTT. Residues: CASSQDLDSFYPQHF.

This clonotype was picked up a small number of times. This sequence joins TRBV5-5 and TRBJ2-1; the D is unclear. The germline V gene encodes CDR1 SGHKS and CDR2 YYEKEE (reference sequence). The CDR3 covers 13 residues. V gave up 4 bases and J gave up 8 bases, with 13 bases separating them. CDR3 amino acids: CASSQWGFHEQFF. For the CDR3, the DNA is TGTGCCAGCAGCCAATGGGGTTTCCATGAGCAGTTCTTC.

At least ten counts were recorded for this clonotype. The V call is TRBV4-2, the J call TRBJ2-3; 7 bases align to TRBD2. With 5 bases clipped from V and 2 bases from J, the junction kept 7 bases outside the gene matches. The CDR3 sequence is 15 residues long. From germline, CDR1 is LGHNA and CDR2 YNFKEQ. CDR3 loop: CASSSQRGLTDTQYF. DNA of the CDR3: TGTGCCAGCAGCTCCCAGCGGGGCCTCACAGATACGCAGTATTTT.

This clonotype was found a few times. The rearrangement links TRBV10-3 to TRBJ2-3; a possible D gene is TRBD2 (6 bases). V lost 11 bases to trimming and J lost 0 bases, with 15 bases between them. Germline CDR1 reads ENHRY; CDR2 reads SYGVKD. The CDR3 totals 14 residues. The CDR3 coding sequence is TGTGCCTCCCATCCCGGGGGTAGCACAGATACGCAGTATTTT. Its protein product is CASHPGGSTDTQYF.

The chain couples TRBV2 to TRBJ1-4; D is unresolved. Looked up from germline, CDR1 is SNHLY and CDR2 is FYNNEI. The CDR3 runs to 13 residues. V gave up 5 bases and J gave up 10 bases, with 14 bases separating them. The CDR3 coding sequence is TGTGCCAGCAGTCCGGAGTCGTCCGGAAAACTGTTTTTT. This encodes CASSPESSGKLFF. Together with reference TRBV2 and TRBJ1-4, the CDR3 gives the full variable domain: EPEVTQTPSHQVTQMGQEVILRCVPISNHLYFYWYRQILGQKVEFLVSFYNNEISEKSEIFDDQFSVERPDGSNFTLKIRSTKLEDSAMYFCASSPESSGKLFFGSGTQLSVL.

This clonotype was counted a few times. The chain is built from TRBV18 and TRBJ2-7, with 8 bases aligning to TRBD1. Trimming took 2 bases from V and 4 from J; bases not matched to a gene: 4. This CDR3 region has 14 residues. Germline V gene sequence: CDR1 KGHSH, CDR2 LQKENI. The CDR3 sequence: CASSPFQGAYEQYF. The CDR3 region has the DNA TGTGCCAGCTCACCATTCCAGGGGGCTTACGAGCAGTACTTC.

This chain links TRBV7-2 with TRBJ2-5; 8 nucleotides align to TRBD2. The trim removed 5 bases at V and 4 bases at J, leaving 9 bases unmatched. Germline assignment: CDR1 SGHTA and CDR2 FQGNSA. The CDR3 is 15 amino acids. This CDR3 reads CASSRPGLGGETQYF. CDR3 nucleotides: TGTGCCAGCAGCCGGCCGGGACTAGGCGGAGAGACCCAGTACTTC.

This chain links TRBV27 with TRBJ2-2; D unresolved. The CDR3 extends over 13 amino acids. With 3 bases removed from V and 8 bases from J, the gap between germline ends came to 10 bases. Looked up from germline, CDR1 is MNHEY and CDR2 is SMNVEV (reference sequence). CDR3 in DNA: TGTGCCAGCAGTTTTTCCCCTCGGGGGGAGCTGTTTTTT. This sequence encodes CASSFSPRGELFF.

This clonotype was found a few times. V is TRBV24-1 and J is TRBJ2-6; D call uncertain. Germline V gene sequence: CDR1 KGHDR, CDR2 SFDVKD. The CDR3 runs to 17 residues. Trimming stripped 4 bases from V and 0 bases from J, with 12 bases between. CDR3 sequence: CATSEQKRASGANVLTF. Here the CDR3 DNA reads TGTGCCACCAGTGAACAGAAAAGGGCCTCTGGGGCCAACGTCCTGACTTTC.

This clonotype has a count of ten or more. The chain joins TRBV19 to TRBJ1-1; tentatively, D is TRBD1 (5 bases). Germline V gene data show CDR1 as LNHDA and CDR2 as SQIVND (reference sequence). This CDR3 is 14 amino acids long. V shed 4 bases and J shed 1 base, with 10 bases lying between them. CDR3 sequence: CASSTYGGNTEAFF. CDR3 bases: TGTGCCAGTAGTACCTACGGGGGGAACACTGAAGCTTTCTTT. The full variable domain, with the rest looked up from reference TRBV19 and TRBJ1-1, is DGGITQSPKYLFRKEGQNVTLSCEQNLNHDAMYWYRQDPGQGLRLIYYSQIVNDFQKGDIAEGYSVSREKKESFPLTVTSAQKNPTAFYLCASSTYGGNTEAFFGQGTRLTVV.

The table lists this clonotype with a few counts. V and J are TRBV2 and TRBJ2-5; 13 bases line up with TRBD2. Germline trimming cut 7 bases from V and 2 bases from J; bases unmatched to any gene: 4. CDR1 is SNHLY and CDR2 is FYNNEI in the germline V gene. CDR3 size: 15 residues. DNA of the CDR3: TGTGCCAGCAACCGACTAGCGGGGGGACAAGAGACCCAGTACTTC. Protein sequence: CASNRLAGGQETQYF. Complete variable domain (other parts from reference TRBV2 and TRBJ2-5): EPEVTQTPSHQVTQMGQEVILRCVPISNHLYFYWYRQILGQKVEFLVSFYNNEISEKSEIFDDQFSVERPDGSNFTLKIRSTKLEDSAMYFCASNRLAGGQETQYFGPGTRLLVL.

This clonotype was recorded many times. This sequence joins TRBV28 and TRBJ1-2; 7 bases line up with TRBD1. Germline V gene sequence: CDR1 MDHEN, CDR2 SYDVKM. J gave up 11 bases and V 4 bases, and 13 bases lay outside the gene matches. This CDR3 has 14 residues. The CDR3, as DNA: TGTGCCAGCAGTTCCGCAACGGAACAGGGGAAGTACACCTTC. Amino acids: CASSSATEQGKYTF.

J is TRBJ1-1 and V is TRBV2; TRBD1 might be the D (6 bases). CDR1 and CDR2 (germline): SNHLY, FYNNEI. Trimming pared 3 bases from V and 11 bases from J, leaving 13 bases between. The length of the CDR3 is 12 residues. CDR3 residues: CASSEGPGQAFF. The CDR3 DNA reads TGTGCCAGCAGTGAGGGTCCAGGACAGGCTTTCTTT.

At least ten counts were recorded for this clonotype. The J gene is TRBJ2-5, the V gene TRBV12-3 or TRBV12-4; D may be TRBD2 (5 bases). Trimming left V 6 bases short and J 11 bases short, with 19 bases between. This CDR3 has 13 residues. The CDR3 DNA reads TGTGCCAGCAGCCGGTCCCAAACGGGATCACAGTACTTC. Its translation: CASSRSQTGSQYF.

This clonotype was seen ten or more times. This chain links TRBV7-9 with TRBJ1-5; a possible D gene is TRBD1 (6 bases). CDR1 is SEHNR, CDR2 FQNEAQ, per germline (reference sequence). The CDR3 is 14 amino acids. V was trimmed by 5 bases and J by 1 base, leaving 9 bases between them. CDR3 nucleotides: TGTGCCAGCAGCACAGGGTTAAGCAATCAGCCCCAGCATTTT. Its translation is CASSTGLSNQPQHF.

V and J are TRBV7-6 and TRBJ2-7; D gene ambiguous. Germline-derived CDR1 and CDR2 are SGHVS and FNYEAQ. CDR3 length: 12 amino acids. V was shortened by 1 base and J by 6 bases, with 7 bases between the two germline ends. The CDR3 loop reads CASSLVPGEQYF. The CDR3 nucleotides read TGTGCCAGCAGCTTAGTCCCTGGCGAGCAGTACTTC. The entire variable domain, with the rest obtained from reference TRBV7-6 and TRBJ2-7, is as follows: GAGVSQSPRYKVTKRGQDVALRCDPISGHVSLYWYRQALGQGPEFLTYFNYEAQQDKSGLPNDRFSAERPEGSISTLTIQRTEQRDSAMYRCASSLVPGEQYFGPGTRLTVT.